These 23 T cell receptor beta chains came from one sample sequenced in a study of blood T cells in healthy people across ages. Combining a sample-barcoded 5' primer with a J-beta primer mix, a second PCR ran for about 6 to 11 cycles. TCRdb re-called the 5' RACE reads through MiXCR, storing one row per CDR3 protein. Of under 2 million distinct CDR3 sequences in the sample, roughly 30% are singletons; the top ten hold around 10%. The sample taken for sequencing was blood. The receptors derive from a woman aged 25 to 39 in good health.

CDR3 sequence: CASSLLGAGYGYTF. DNA of the CDR3: TGTGCCAGCAGTTTATTGGGGGCGGGCTATGGCTACACCTTC. The chain employs TRBV12-3 or TRBV12-4 and TRBJ1-2, with D possibly being TRBD1 (6 bases). The V gene lost 2 bases and the J gene lost 4 bases, with 11 bases spanning the gap. The length of the CDR3 is 14 residues.

The gene calls are TRBV7-2 and TRBJ2-2; the match to TRBD2 covers 8 bases. Germline CDR1 reads SGHTA; CDR2 reads FQGNSA. CDR3 length: 15 amino acids. The junction had 9 bases not matched to a gene; V was cut back by 6 bases and J by 6 bases. The CDR3 protein is CASRERGTRAGELFF. CDR3 sequence (DNA): TGTGCCAGCAGGGAAAGGGGGACTAGGGCCGGGGAGCTGTTTTTT.

This chain links TRBV18 with TRBJ2-2; D is uncertain. This CDR3 is built from 11 residues. V lost 5 bases, J lost 6 bases, and 4 bases lay in between. Germline V gives CDR1 KGHSH, CDR2 LQKENI. The CDR3 nucleotides read TGTGCCAGCTCAGTCCCCGGGGAGCTGTTTTTT. Its protein product is CASSVPGELFF.

In regard to this clonotype: This may come from a read error, since a much larger clone is one base off. The chain couples TRBV20-1 to TRBJ2-5, with a weak D call TRBD1 (6 bases). V dropped 5 bases and J dropped 11 bases, with 27 bases sitting between them. The germline CDR1 and CDR2 sequences are DFQATT and SNEGSKA (reference sequence). The CDR3 has 15 amino acids. The CDR3 coding sequence is TGCAGTGCTGTGGGGCCGTCAGGGGCTCATGGTGAGCAGTACTTC. Protein product: CSAVGPSGAHGEQYF.

This clonotype was counted a few times. The chain carries TRBV9 and TRBJ1-2; no clear D gene. Trimming took off 0 bases at V and 4 bases at J, with 7 bases between the two ends. Germline V lookup: CDR1 SGDLS, CDR2 YYNGEE. The CDR3 loop spans 13 amino acids. CDR3 coding DNA: TGTGCCAGCAGCGTAGATTGGGGCTATGGCTACACCTTC. It encodes CASSVDWGYGYTF.

The rearrangement links TRBV5-1 to TRBJ1-2, with 9 positions matching TRBD1. The germline gives CDR1 SGHRS, CDR2 YFSETQ. This CDR3 has 12 residues. V was clipped by 3 bases and J by 7 bases; unmatched bases: 1. The CDR3 loop is CASSWDRAGYTF. The CDR3 region has the DNA TGCGCCAGCAGCTGGGACAGGGCTGGCTACACCTTC.

The chain links TRBV6-1 to TRBJ1-2; D ambiguous. With 6 bases removed from V and 7 bases from J, the gap between germline ends came to 18 bases. Germline CDR1 MNHNS, CDR2 SASEGT. The CDR3 is 14 amino acids. The CDR3 coding sequence is TGTGCCAGCAGCTCTAACTTCCGGGAAGGTGGCTACACCTTC. Residues: CASSSNFREGGYTF.

The rearrangement uses TRBV10-2 and TRBJ2-7, with TRBD1 matching 7 bases. The J segment lost 0 bases and the V segment lost 10 bases, leaving 6 bases of the junction unmatched. CDR3 length: 13 residues. Germline V gene data show CDR1 as WSHSY and CDR2 as SAAADI. CDR3 sequence: CATRDSSSYEQYF. The CDR3 DNA reads as TGCGCCACCCGGGACAGTAGCTCCTACGAGCAGTACTTC.

The rearrangement uses TRBV5-5 and TRBJ2-1; 11 nucleotides align to TRBD1. Germline V gene data show CDR1 as SGHKS and CDR2 as YYEKEE (reference sequence). The ends lost 4 bases at V and 9 bases at J; junction bases unmatched: 12. The length of the CDR3 is 16 residues. This CDR3 is CASSTGQGAGFSEQFF. The CDR3, as DNA: TGTGCCAGCAGCACCGGACAGGGGGCGGGTTTTAGTGAGCAGTTCTTC.

This clonotype occurred a few times. This rearrangement joins TRBV4-1 to TRBJ1-4, with D hard to call. Germline values: CDR1 MGHRA, CDR2 YSYEKL. The CDR3 covers 14 residues. Between the trimmed V and J ends, which lost 4 bases and 0 bases, there was a span of 6 bases. CDR3 bases: TGCGCCAGCAGCCGGATTGCAACTAATGAAAAACTGTTTTTT. This gives the protein CASSRIATNEKLFF.

This clonotype was seen a few times. The chain carries TRBV5-1 and TRBJ2-3, with 14 bases fitting TRBD2. Germline CDR1 reads SGHRS; CDR2 reads YFSETQ. The CDR3 totals 17 residues. J was trimmed by 7 bases and V by 4 bases; bases with no gene match: 11. The CDR3 loop is CASSPAPTSGGAYTQYF. In DNA, the CDR3 is TGCGCCAGCAGCCCGGCCCCGACTAGCGGGGGGGCATATACGCAGTATTTT.

In this sample, this clonotype turned up a few times. The chain uses TRBV28 and TRBJ2-7, with a possible D match to TRBD2 (6 bases). Germline assignment: CDR1 MDHEN and CDR2 SYDVKM. Trimming pared 8 bases from V and 0 bases from J, leaving 11 bases between. The CDR3 consists of 13 residues. For the CDR3, the DNA is TGTGCCAGCCACCCTAGCGACTCCTACGAGCAGTACTTC. It specifies CASHPSDSYEQYF.

The V and J genes are TRBV20-1 and TRBJ1-5; possibly TRBD1 for D (6 bases). This CDR3 region has 13 residues. CDR1 DFQATT and CDR2 SNEGSKA come from the germline V gene (reference sequence). The germline V and J ends were trimmed by 7 bases and 11 bases, with 21 bases remaining between them. The CDR3 loop is CSVTRGVGRAQHF. CDR3 bases: TGCAGTGTCACGAGGGGGGTGGGTCGGGCCCAGCATTTT.

There are a few counts of this clonotype. The chain is built from TRBV12-3 or TRBV12-4 and TRBJ2-5; perhaps D is TRBD1 or TRBD2 (5 bases each). V dropped 3 bases and J dropped 7 bases, with 12 bases sitting between them. This CDR3 spans 13 amino acids. The CDR3: CASSFAGQGTQYF. DNA of the CDR3: TGTGCCAGCAGTTTTGCGGGTCAGGGGACCCAGTACTTC.

The chain recombines TRBV10-3 with TRBJ2-1; 11 bases align to TRBD2. Germline V gives CDR1 ENHRY, CDR2 SYGVKD. This CDR3 contains 13 residues. V shed 10 bases and J 9 bases; nucleotides not matched to a gene: 8. CDR3: CANHSGGVSEQFF. The CDR3 DNA reads as TGTGCCAACCATAGCGGGGGGGTCAGTGAGCAGTTCTTC.

The chain is built from TRBV5-1 and TRBJ1-4; TRBD1 is a possible D gene (5 bases). From germline, CDR1 is SGHRS and CDR2 YFSETQ. The CDR3 is 17 residues long. The ends were cut back, 4 bases at V and 7 bases at J, with 23 bases in the middle. The CDR3 nucleotides are TGCGCCAGCAGCGAAAGTGGTTTTCGGGGCTTAGGTGAAAAACTGTTTTTT. Its protein is CASSESGFRGLGEKLFF.

This clonotype appeared many times. The chain is built from TRBV6-6 and TRBJ2-3, with 11 bases identical to TRBD2. The germline V gene encodes CDR1 MNHNY and CDR2 SVGAGI (reference sequence). This CDR3 has 14 amino acids. J was trimmed by 3 bases and V by 6 bases; bases with no gene match: 2. Here the CDR3 DNA reads TGTGCCAGCAGAGGGACTAGCGGTACAGATACGCAGTATTTT. This encodes CASRGTSGTDTQYF.

This clonotype has only a few counts. The V and J genes are TRBV4-2 and TRBJ1-2; no reliable D call. Deletions cut 4 bases from V and 2 bases from J, with 11 bases between. Germline V gene lookup returns CDR1 LGHNA and CDR2 YNFKEQ. The CDR3 sequence is 14 residues long. The CDR3 DNA sequence: TGTGCCAGCAGCCCCTCCGACGGGAACTATGGCTACACCTTC. Translating gives CASSPSDGNYGYTF.

The sample holds a few counts of this clonotype. At one end, the junction sequence differs from germline, possibly due to a read error. CDR3 sequence: CAASGAGVETQYF. The CDR3 DNA reads as TGTGCCGCCAGTGGAGCTGGAGTAGAGACCCAGTACTTC. The chain combines TRBV24-1 with TRBJ2-5; D ambiguous. The CDR3 sequence is 13 residues long. Germline loops: CDR1 KGHDR, CDR2 SFDVKD.

This chain uses TRBV27 with TRBJ2-7, with D possibly TRBD2 on 7 matching bases. The CDR3 length is 13 residues. The germline V and J ends were trimmed by 8 bases and 2 bases, with 13 bases remaining between them. CDR1 and CDR2 (germline): MNHEY, SMNVEV (reference sequence). Here the CDR3 reads CASGVGGPYEQYF. Written as DNA, the CDR3 is TGTGCCAGCGGGGTGGGGGGGCCCTACGAGCAGTACTTC.

The chain combines TRBV29-1 with TRBJ2-1; tentative D call: TRBD2 (5 bases). V shed 2 bases and J shed 0 bases, with 8 bases lying between them. Germline V gives CDR1 SQVTM, CDR2 ANQGSEA. The CDR3 length is 14 residues. The CDR3 DNA is TGCAGCGTTGAAAGGCGGGCCTCCTACAATGAGCAGTTCTTC. It specifies CSVERRASYNEQFF.

This clonotype was detected many times. This chain joins TRBV4-1 and TRBJ2-5; D may be TRBD1 or TRBD2 (6 bases each). This CDR3 contains 12 residues. Germline V CDR1 and CDR2: MGHRA, YSYEKL. V gave up 3 bases and J gave up 13 bases, with 15 bases separating them. CDR3 nucleotides: TGCGCCAGCAGCCACCCAGGAGGGGGTCGGTACTTC. It encodes CASSHPGGGRYF.

This clonotype has ten or more counts. This chain uses TRBV29-1 with TRBJ2-5, with TRBD1 identical over 7 bases. This CDR3 has 12 amino acids. In germline, CDR1 is SQVTM, CDR2 ANQGSEA. Trimming at V came to 7 bases and at J to 13 bases, leaving 15 bases not matched to a gene. CDR3 protein: CSAVRTGDEGYF. DNA of the CDR3: TGCAGCGCTGTTCGGACAGGAGACGAGGGGTACTTC.